Below are 17 T cell receptor beta chains sequenced from a single sample in a study of a mutant IDH1 vaccine in newly diagnosed glioma. Their target antigens are unknown. This table comes from immunoSEQ multiplex PCR, and its TCRdb copy is limited to in-frame clones, with some not included. The table has approximately 60,000 clones, roughly 82% seen once. Time point reported: week 5, during vaccination. Doses comprised 300 ug of mutant IDH1 20-mer peptide each, plus topical imiquimod. Sequences were derived from PBMCs, sampled from a glioma patient whose treatment included an IDH1 peptide vaccine. The receptors derive from a woman aged 18-29 years with glioma. Some clones in this sample may be carry-over from other donors' samples.

V is TRBV6-1 and J is TRBJ1-2, with 9 bases matching TRBD1. Germline loops: CDR1 MNHNS, CDR2 SASEGT. V shed 5 bases, J shed 5 bases, and the junction held 6 bases outside the gene matches. CDR3 size: 14 residues. Here the CDR3 DNA reads TGTGCCAGCAGTAGGACAGGGGATTATTATGGCTACACCTTC. Protein: CASSRTGDYYGYTF.

The chain links TRBV13 to TRBJ1-2, with 8 positions matching TRBD1. The V gene's germline CDR1 is PRHDT and CDR2 FYEKMQ (reference sequence). The trim removed 5 bases at V and 7 bases at J, leaving 6 bases unmatched. CDR3 length equals 13 residues. CDR3 bases: TGTGCCAGCAGCCCCCGGACAGGGCTTGGCTACACCTTC. Protein sequence: CASSPRTGLGYTF.

The V and J genes are TRBV5-1 and TRBJ2-2; D gene ambiguous. The CDR3 has 12 amino acids. CDR1 SGHRS and CDR2 YFSETQ come from the germline V gene. The V gene lost 0 bases and the J gene lost 7 bases, with 4 bases spanning the gap. CDR3 loop: CASSLAGGELFF. Here the CDR3 DNA reads TGCGCCAGCAGCTTGGCGGGCGGGGAGCTGTTTTTT.

This clone occurred once. The chain is built from TRBV19 and TRBJ1-1; weak D call: TRBD1 (5 bases). V shed 3 bases and J shed 0 bases, with 23 bases lying between them. Germline V lookup: CDR1 LNHDA, CDR2 SQIVND (reference sequence). The CDR3 has 19 amino acids. The CDR3 sequence: CASSIWLEVGQGLNTEAFF. CDR3 DNA sequence: TGTGCCAGTAGTATTTGGTTGGAGGTTGGGCAGGGACTGAACACTGAAGCTTTCTTT.

The V gene is TRBV5-4, the J gene TRBJ2-5; 11 bases match TRBD2. The CDR3 runs to 16 residues. Germline V gives CDR1 SGHNT, CDR2 YYREEE (reference sequence). Germline trimming cut 0 bases from V and 2 bases from J; bases unmatched to any gene: 3. The DNA of the CDR3 is TGTGCCAGCAGCTTGGGACTAGCGGGGTTACAAGAGACCCAGTACTTC. Protein sequence: CASSLGLAGLQETQYF.

V and J are TRBV19 and TRBJ1-1; no firm D call. CDR3 length equals 11 residues. In germline, CDR1 is LNHDA, CDR2 SQIVND (reference sequence). Trimming cost V 4 bases and J 7 bases, with 7 bases left between them. CDR3 sequence: CASSRKDEAFF. The CDR3 DNA follows: TGTGCCAGTAGTAGAAAAGATGAAGCTTTCTTT.

This rearrangement joins TRBV5-8 to TRBJ1-3; a weak D match, TRBD1 (6 bases). This CDR3 region has 19 residues. Germline values: CDR1 SGHTS, CDR2 YDEGEE. V was clipped by 0 bases and J by 4 bases, with 23 bases between them. The CDR3 nucleotides are TGTGCCAGCAGCTTGGCGCCCCGGCCCTGGACAGCGGGGGGAAACACCATATATTTT. Translated: CASSLAPRPWTAGGNTIYF. Complete variable domain (other parts from reference TRBV5-8 and TRBJ1-3): EAGVTQSPTHLIKTRGQQATLRCSPISGHTSVYWYQQALGLGLQFLLWYDEGEERNRGNFPPRFSGRQFPNYSSELNVNALELEDSALYLCASSLAPRPWTAGGNTIYFGEGSWLTVV.

The chain employs TRBV6-5 and TRBJ1-1, with a possible D match to TRBD1 (6 bases). V lost 5 bases to trimming and J lost 1 base, with 11 bases between them. The CDR3 is made up of 14 amino acids. Germline-derived CDR1 and CDR2 are MNHEY and SVGAGI. The CDR3 is CASSRGQRNTEAFF. CDR3 DNA: TGTGCCAGCAGTCGAGGACAGAGGAACACTGAAGCTTTCTTT.

There are a few counts of this clone. The V call is TRBV29-1, the J call TRBJ1-1, with D possibly matching TRBD1 (5 bases). Germline loops: CDR1 SQVTM, CDR2 ANQGSEA. Trimming cost V 7 bases and J 6 bases, with 21 bases left between them. The CDR3 loop spans 14 amino acids. In DNA form, the CDR3 reads TGCAGCGCGGGACCCGACGGGGAGTTCGCTGAAGCTTTCTTT. Encoded protein: CSAGPDGEFAEAFF.

The chain has TRBV14 and TRBJ1-1; 11 positions agree with TRBD1. Per germline, CDR1 SGHDN and CDR2 FVKESK. CDR3 length equals 15 residues. V dropped 4 bases and J dropped 5; count of bases not matched to a gene: 6. The CDR3, as DNA: TGTGCCAGCAGCCCTTGGACAGGGGGCCGGACTGAAGCTTTCTTT. It translates to CASSPWTGGRTEAFF.

This clone was recorded a few times. This rearrangement joins TRBV9 to TRBJ1-1; D is undetermined. Germline assignment: CDR1 SGDLS and CDR2 YYNGEE. The CDR3 is made up of 12 amino acids. The V end lost 0 bases, the J end lost 5 bases, and 5 bases lay between the germline ends. CDR3 DNA: TGTGCCAGCAGCGTAGTAACAACTGAAGCTTTCTTT. Translating gives CASSVVTTEAFF.

The chain recombines TRBV11-2 with TRBJ2-3; D is perhaps TRBD1 (5 bases). Germline V gives CDR1 SGHAT, CDR2 FQNNGV. The CDR3 spans 14 residues. Trimming removed 4 bases from V and 1 base from J, with 9 bases in between. As DNA, the CDR3 is TGTGCCAGCAGCTCCGTCAGGGGCACAGATACGCAGTATTTT. Its protein is CASSSVRGTDTQYF.

The rearrangement uses TRBV29-1 and TRBJ1-2, with D hard to call. V was cut by 4 bases and J by 0 bases, with 12 bases left in between. Germline CDR1 SQVTM, CDR2 ANQGSEA. The CDR3 runs to 14 residues. The CDR3 sequence is CSVGPPQSNYGYTF. The CDR3 coding sequence is TGCAGCGTTGGACCCCCTCAGTCTAACTATGGCTACACCTTC.

V usage is TRBV5-6 and J usage is TRBJ2-5; D is uncertain. CDR3 length: 15 amino acids. Between the trimmed V and J ends, which lost 0 bases and 5 bases, there was a span of 14 bases. Germline CDR1 is SGHDT and CDR2 is YYEEEE. CDR3 coding DNA: TGTGCCAGCAGCTTGGGGTCTACGGCTATCGAGACCCAGTACTTC. This gives the protein CASSLGSTAIETQYF. The full variable domain, its missing parts supplied by reference TRBV5-6 and TRBJ2-5, is DAGVTQSPTHLIKTRGQQVTLRCSPKSGHDTVSWYQQALGQGPQFIFQYYEEEERQRGNFPDRFSGHQFPNYSSELNVNALLLGDSALYLCASSLGSTAIETQYFGPGTRLLVL.

This clone has only a few counts. The genes are TRBV6-5 and TRBJ2-7; tentatively, D is TRBD1 (6 bases). The germline gives CDR1 MNHEY, CDR2 SVGAGI. The V gene lost 4 bases and the J gene lost 2 bases, with 9 bases spanning the gap. The CDR3 has 13 residues. CDR3 nucleotide sequence: TGTGCCAGCAGTTCATACAGGGCCTACGAGCAGTACTTC. This sequence encodes CASSSYRAYEQYF.

The chain carries TRBV4-3 and TRBJ1-5, with 7 bases fitting TRBD1. The ends lost 0 bases at V and 6 bases at J; junction bases unmatched: 5. The CDR3 runs 15 residues. Germline V CDR1 and CDR2: LGHNA, YSLEER. CDR3 nucleotide sequence: TGCGCCAGCAGCCAAGATGGGTCAGGGGGTCAGCCCCAGCATTTT. This encodes CASSQDGSGGQPQHF.

The chain employs TRBV5-6 and TRBJ2-5, with TRBD1 identical over 7 bases. Germline CDR1 and CDR2: SGHDT and YYEEEE. The J segment lost 2 bases and the V segment lost 2 bases, leaving 9 bases of the junction unmatched. The CDR3 contains 16 residues. The CDR3 spells CASSLGQGRGQETQYF. The CDR3 DNA sequence: TGTGCCAGCAGCTTAGGGCAGGGCAGGGGGCAAGAGACCCAGTACTTC.